This T cell receptor (beta chain) comes out of a study of blood T cell repertoires in COVID-19. Germline V lookup: CDR1 SGHRS, CDR2 YFSETQ. The CDR3 totals 16 residues. The V gene lost 4 bases and the J gene lost 5 bases, with 21 bases spanning the gap. Profiled with immunoSEQ multiplex PCR; TCRdb holds only in-frame clones, not every one. This sample has around 160,000 clones; about four fifths occur once, and the top ten carry 11%. The chain employs TRBV5-1 and TRBJ1-2, with D tentatively TRBD1 (5 bases). Material for sequencing was PBMCs or T cells enriched from blood (not recorded which). The TCR was taken from a man aged 50 or older who had recovered from COVID-19. CDR3 loop: CASSTEGLPVGYGYTF. In DNA form, the CDR3 reads TGCGCCAGCAGCACGGAGGGACTGCCCGTGGGTTATGGCTACACCTTC.